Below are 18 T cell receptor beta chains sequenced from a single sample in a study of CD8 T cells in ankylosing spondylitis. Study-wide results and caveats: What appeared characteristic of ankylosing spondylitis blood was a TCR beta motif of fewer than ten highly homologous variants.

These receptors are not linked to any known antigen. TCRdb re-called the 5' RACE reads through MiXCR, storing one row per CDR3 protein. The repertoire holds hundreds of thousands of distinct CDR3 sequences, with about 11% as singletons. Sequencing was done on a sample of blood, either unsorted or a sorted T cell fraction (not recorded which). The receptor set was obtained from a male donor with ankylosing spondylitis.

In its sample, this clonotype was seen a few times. The CDR3, as DNA: TGTGCCAGCTCACCATACCATGAGTCTGGAAACACCATATATTTT. Its protein is CASSPYHESGNTIYF. The gene calls are TRBV18 and TRBJ1-3; D is ambiguous. V gave up 2 bases and J gave up 1 base, with 9 bases separating them. Germline CDR1 reads KGHSH; CDR2 reads LQKENI. This CDR3 is built from 15 residues. The full variable domain, completed using reference TRBV18 and TRBJ1-3, is NAGVMQNPRHLVRRRGQEARLRCSPMKGHSHVYWYRQLPEEGLKFMVYLQKENIIDESGMPKERFSAEFPKEGPSILRIQQVVRGDSAAYFCASSPYHESGNTIYFGEGSWLTVV.

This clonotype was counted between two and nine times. The DNA for the CDR3 is TGTGCCAGCAGCTCGCGACGGATCGAGACCTACGAGCAGTACTTC. Encoded protein: CASSSRRIETYEQYF. The chain is built from TRBV5-6 and TRBJ2-7; D gene uncertain. The CDR3 is made up of 15 amino acids. V lost 3 bases and J lost 2, with 15 bases in between. CDR1 and CDR2 from the germline V gene are SGHDT and YYEEEE.

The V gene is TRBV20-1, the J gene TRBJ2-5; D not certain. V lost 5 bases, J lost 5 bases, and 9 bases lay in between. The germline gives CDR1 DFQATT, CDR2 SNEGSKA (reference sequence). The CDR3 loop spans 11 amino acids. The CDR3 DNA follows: TGCAGTGCTCAAGTTGAGGAGACCCAGTACTTC. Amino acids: CSAQVEETQYF.

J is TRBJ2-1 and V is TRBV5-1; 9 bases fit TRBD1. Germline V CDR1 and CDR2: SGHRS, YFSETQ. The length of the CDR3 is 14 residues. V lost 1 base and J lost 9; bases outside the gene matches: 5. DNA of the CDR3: TGCGCCAGCAGCTTGACCGGGACAGGGACTGAGCAGTTCTTC. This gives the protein CASSLTGTGTEQFF.

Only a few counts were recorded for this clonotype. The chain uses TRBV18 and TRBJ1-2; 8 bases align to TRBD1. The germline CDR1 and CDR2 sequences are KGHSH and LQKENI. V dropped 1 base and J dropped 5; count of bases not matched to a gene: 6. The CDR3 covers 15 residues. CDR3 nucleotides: TGTGCCAGCTCACCACGCAACACAGGGGGTTATGGCTACACCTTC. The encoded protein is CASSPRNTGGYGYTF.

The CDR3 nucleotides are TGTGCCACCAGCAGAGTGGGCAGGGGTCAAGAGACCCAGTACTTC. Encoded protein: CATSRVGRGQETQYF. This rearrangement joins TRBV15 to TRBJ2-5, with D perhaps matching TRBD1 (6 bases). CDR3 length: 15 residues. The ends were cut back, 1 base at V and 2 bases at J, with 11 bases in the middle. In germline, CDR1 is LNHNV, CDR2 YYDKDF (reference sequence).

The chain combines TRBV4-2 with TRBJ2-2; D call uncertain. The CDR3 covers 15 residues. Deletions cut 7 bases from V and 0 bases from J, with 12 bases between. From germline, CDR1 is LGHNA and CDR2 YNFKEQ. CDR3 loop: CASNSPRSNTGELFF. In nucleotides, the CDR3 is TGTGCCAGCAATTCCCCCCGCTCGAACACCGGGGAGCTGTTTTTT.

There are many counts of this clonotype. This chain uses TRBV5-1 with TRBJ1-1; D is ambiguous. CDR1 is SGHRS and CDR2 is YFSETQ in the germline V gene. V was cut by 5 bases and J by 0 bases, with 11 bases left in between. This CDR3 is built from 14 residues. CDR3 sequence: CASRPLPMNTEAFF. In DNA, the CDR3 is TGCGCCAGCAGACCCCTACCCATGAACACTGAAGCTTTCTTT.

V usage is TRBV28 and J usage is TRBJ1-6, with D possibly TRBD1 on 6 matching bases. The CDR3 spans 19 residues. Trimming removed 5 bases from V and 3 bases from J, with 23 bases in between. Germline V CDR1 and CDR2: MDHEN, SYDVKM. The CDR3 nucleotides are TGTGCCAGCAGTGAATGGTCGGGAGATGGGGGCATCTATAATTCACCCCTCCACTTT. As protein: CASSEWSGDGGIYNSPLHF.

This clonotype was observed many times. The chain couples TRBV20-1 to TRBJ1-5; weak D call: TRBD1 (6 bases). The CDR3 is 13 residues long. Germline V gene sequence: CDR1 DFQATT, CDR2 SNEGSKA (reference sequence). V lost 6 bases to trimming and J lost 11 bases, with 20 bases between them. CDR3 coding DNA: TGCAGTGCCCGCCGGGACATGCGGGTGTCCCAGCATTTT. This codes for CSARRDMRVSQHF.

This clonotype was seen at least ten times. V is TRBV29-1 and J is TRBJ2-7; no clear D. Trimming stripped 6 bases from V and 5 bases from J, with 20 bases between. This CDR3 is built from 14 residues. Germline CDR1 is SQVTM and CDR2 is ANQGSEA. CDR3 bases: TGCAGCGTCGTGAACCGGGTGGGAAGGCACGAGCAGTACTTC. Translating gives CSVVNRVGRHEQYF.

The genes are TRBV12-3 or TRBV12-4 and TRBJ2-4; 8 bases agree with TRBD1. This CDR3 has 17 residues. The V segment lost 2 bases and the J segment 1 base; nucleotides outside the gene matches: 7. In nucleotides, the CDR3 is TGTGCCAGCAGTTTACAGGGGGCTAGGGGGGCCAAAAACATTCAGTACTTC. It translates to CASSLQGARGAKNIQYF.

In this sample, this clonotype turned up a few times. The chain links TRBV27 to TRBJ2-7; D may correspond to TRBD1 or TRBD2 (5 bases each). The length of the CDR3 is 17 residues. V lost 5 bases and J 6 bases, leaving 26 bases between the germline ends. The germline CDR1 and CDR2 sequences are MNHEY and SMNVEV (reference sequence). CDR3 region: CASSPYAHYFGTLEQYF. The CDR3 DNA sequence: TGTGCCAGCAGTCCATATGCCCATTATTTCGGGACGCTCGAGCAGTACTTC.

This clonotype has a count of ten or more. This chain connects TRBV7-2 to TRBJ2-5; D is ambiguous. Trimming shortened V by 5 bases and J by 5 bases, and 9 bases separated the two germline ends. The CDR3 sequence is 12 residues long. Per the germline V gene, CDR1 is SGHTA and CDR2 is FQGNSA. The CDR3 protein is CASSQHWETQYF. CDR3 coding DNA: TGTGCCAGCAGCCAACACTGGGAGACCCAGTACTTC.

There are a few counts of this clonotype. In nucleotides, the CDR3 is TGCGCCAGCAGCTGGGGGACTAGCGGGATGGTAGATACGCAGTATTTT. Translating gives CASSWGTSGMVDTQYF. V is TRBV5-1 and J is TRBJ2-3; the match to TRBD2 covers 13 bases. V trimming: 3 bases; J trimming: 5 bases; junction bases outside the gene matches: 6. Germline values: CDR1 SGHRS, CDR2 YFSETQ. The CDR3 totals 16 residues.

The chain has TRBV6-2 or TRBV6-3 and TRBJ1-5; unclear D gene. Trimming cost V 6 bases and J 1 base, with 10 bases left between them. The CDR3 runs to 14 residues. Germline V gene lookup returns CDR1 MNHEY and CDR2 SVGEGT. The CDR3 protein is CASRVGLSNQPQHF. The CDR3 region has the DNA TGTGCCAGCAGAGTCGGACTGAGCAATCAGCCCCAGCATTTT.

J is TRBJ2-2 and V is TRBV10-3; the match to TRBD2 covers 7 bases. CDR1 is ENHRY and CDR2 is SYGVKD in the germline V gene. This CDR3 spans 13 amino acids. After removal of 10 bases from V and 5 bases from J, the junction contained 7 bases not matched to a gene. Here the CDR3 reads CATKGLTTGELFF. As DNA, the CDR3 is TGTGCCACAAAGGGACTAACTACCGGGGAGCTGTTTTTT.

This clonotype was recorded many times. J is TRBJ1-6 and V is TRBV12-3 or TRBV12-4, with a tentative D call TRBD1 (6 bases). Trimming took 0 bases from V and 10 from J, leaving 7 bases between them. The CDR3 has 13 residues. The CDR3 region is CASSLAGGSPLHF. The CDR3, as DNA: TGTGCCAGCAGTTTAGCCGGGGGCTCACCCCTCCACTTT.